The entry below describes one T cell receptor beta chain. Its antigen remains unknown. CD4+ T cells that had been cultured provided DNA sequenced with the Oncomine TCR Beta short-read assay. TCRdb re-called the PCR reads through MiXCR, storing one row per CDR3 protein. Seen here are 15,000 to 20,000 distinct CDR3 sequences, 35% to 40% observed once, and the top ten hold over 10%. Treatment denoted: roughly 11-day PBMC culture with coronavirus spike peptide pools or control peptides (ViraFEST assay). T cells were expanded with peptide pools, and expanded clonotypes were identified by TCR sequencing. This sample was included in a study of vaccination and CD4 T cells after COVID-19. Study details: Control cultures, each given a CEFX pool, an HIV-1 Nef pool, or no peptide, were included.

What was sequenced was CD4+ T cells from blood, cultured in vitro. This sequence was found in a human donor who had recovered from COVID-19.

The CDR3 reads CASSYSITYEQYF. The CDR3 DNA is TGTGCCAGCAGTTACTCGATTACCTACGAGCAGTACTTC. The chain uses TRBV6-2 or TRBV6-3 and TRBJ2-7; D unresolved. The CDR3 is 13 residues long. The germline V and J ends were trimmed by 0 bases and 2 bases, with 5 bases remaining between them. Germline lookup yields CDR1 MNHEY and CDR2 SVGEGT.